This T cell receptor (beta chain) was captured by sequencing in a study of T cells in Graves' hyperthyroidism and ophthalmopathy (dated by TCRdb to between 2017 and 2020). As for the study more broadly: Peripheral blood was collected at initial diagnosis, before any treatment. To identify distinguishing TCR V-J signatures, a discovery cohort of around 100 patients was used, comprising 40 to 45 with Graves' ophthalmopathy and 57 with stable Graves' hyperthyroidism. Whether ophthalmopathy could be predicted prospectively was tested in an independent validation cohort made up of 18 to 20 hyperthyroidism patients plus 17 patients who later progressed to ophthalmopathy. The approximately 100 discovery patients were randomly divided into training and test sets at a 7:3 ratio. In addition, the study compared T-cell repertoires in thyroid tissue and in blood from 6 or 7 Graves' hyperthyroidism patients. After blood sampling, hyperthyroidism patients were treated with methimazole at a starting dose of 30 mg daily, and ophthalmopathy patients were treated with high-dose intravenous methylprednisolone. The paper describes TCR Vbeta CDR3 sequencing of roughly 130 peripheral blood samples, made up of fewer than 50 ophthalmopathy patients, more than 70 hyperthyroidism patients and 17 progressor patients. The investigation overall reported the following: A model built on a 13 V-J signature distinguished ophthalmopathy from stable hyperthyroidism, reaching 85% to 90% sensitivity and approximately 81% specificity in cross-validation and 80%/75% in testing. In validation, progression to ophthalmopathy was predicted by the model with 70.59% sensitivity and around 76% specificity, a median of approximately 7.1 months before onset. Most expanded thyroid clonotypes (frequency above 0.001) were also found in blood, which suggests that blood repertoires may mirror thyroid immune responses. No statistical method was used to fix the sample size in advance, and group allocation was not hidden from the investigators.

In this sample, this clonotype turned up many times. No antigen is known for it. No much larger clone exists at a distance of one base, and base qualities are not known. The CDR3 runs 17 amino acids, cysteine and phenylalanine included. Here the CDR3 DNA is all that survives: 51 bases in frame from base 1. Trimmed from V: 2 bases; trimmed from J: 2 bases; junction bases lacking a gene match: 11. Via the germline V gene (reference sequence), CDR1 is MNHEY and CDR2 SMNVEV. A patient counted as having stable Graves' hyperthyroidism if no progression to ophthalmopathy occurred over 18 months of follow-up. Hyperthyroidism patients were aged 18 to 65 years and newly diagnosed, with disease duration of less than 2 months. Any patient with an uncontrolled infection, another autoimmune disease, pregnancy or lactation was excluded. Diagnoses were based on clinical symptoms, serum thyroxine and TRAb, thyroid ultrasound and orbital computed tomography. PBMCs were isolated from 10 ml of fresh peripheral blood by Ficoll-Paque density gradient centrifugation. Total RNA was extracted using Trizol reagent, and RNA quality was assessed on an Agilent 2100 Bioanalyzer.

TCR beta CDR3 regions were amplified from RNA transcripts. A first-round RT-PCR of the TCR CDR3 used the HTBI primer set with the Qiagen OneStep RT-PCR kit. Libraries were constructed in a second round of multiplex PCR, after which size selection and purification were carried out. Libraries were sequenced paired-end with 100 bp reads on an Illumina HiSeq2000. The study's processing was this. Raw data were processed with SOAPnuke, discarding reads with adapters, uncalled bases, mean Phred below 15, or no exact constant-primer or identifier match. COPE v1.2.5 was used to merge the high-quality paired reads, and each unique nucleotide sequence was defined as a clonotype. Clonotypes were aligned to IMGT TRBV, TRBD and TRBJ reference segments using MiTCR v1.1. Only V-J combinations with frequency above 0.0001, covering about 99% of repertoires, were analysed. A TCS score was defined as the ratio between F50 (clonal expansion) and ExV (chaos), using BLOSUM62-based TCRdist between CDR3 peptides within each V-J. Welch's t-statistics and random forest reduced some 510 V-J features to roughly 13, which were used in a naive Bayes classifier (R e1071). TCRdb reanalyzed the raw reads on its own, using fastp at Q25 for trimming and MiXCR for clone calling, and kept in-frame beta chains. Records with the same CDR3 protein are collapsed into one entry carrying the most frequent genes and DNA. None of the V and J calls come from the authors' own analysis; TCRdb made them. The table for this sample lists about 360,000 distinct CDR3 sequences; around 13% of them were counted only once. Around a tenth of the sample is held by the ten biggest clonotypes.

The rearrangement joined TRBV27 to TRBJ2-7, and TRBD1 aligns with 8 junction nucleotides. Sequencing used blood. The TCR originated in a woman younger than 35 with Graves' hyperthyroidism. The nucleotides read TGTGCCAGCAGTTTACCTCCAGGGGGCCATCTCCCCTACGAGCAGTACTTC. The translation is CASSLPPGGHLPYEQYF.